Shown below are 9 T cell receptor beta chains from a single sample sequenced in a study of T cells in Graves' hyperthyroidism and ophthalmopathy. Template material for amplifying TCR beta CDR3 regions consisted of RNA transcripts. HTBI primers drove first-round RT-PCR of the TCR CDR3. TCRdb fed the multiplex PCR reads into MiXCR, producing one record per CDR3 protein. The sample has around 600,000 distinct CDR3 sequences, nearly 45% seen once; the top ten hold more than 7%. Sequenced sample: peripheral blood or thyroid tissue (not recorded which). These receptors all come from an adult man with Graves' disease, either hyperthyroidism or ophthalmopathy (not recorded which).

This chain connects TRBV6-5 to TRBJ1-4; 9 bases line up with TRBD1. The junction had 4 bases not matched to a gene; V was cut back by 7 bases and J by 7 bases. Germline CDR1 reads MNHEY; CDR2 reads SVGAGI. The length of the CDR3 is 13 residues. The CDR3 protein is CASMRDRAEKLFF. CDR3 bases: TGTGCCAGCATGAGGGACAGGGCTGAAAAACTGTTTTTT.

The V and J genes are TRBV6-1 and TRBJ1-5; maybe TRBD1 (5 bases). The CDR3 has 14 amino acids. Germline CDR1 reads MNHNS; CDR2 reads SASEGT. The V end was cut by 4 bases, the J end by 5 bases, with 12 bases between. The CDR3 bases are TGTGCCAGCAGTGTCGACAGTACCTATCAGCCCCAGCATTTT. The encoded protein is CASSVDSTYQPQHF.

This clonotype turned up a few times. The V and J genes are TRBV5-1 and TRBJ1-4; 7 bases map to TRBD1. Trimming took 4 bases from V and 3 from J; bases not matched to a gene: 6. The CDR3 sequence is 15 residues long. Germline V gives CDR1 SGHRS, CDR2 YFSETQ. The CDR3 protein is CASSNPTGSNEKLFF. The CDR3 nucleotides are TGCGCCAGCAGCAACCCGACAGGGTCTAATGAAAAACTGTTTTTT.

This clonotype was seen a few times. V and J are TRBV9 and TRBJ1-2; tentatively, D is TRBD1 (6 bases). The CDR3 covers 15 residues. Germline CDR1 and CDR2: SGDLS and YYNGEE. V lost 4 bases, J lost 4 bases, and 17 bases lay in between. The CDR3 DNA sequence: TGTGCCAGCAGCCCAGTCGGCGGGGGGCCCTATGGCTACACCTTC. Translated, it gives CASSPVGGGPYGYTF.

This chain connects TRBV7-8 to TRBJ2-7; TRBD2 might be the D (5 bases). Trimming took off 4 bases at V and 0 bases at J, with 10 bases between the two ends. Germline V gives CDR1 SGHVS, CDR2 FQNEAQ. The CDR3 is 14 residues long. The CDR3 is CASSSSRDSYEQYF. The CDR3 DNA is TGTGCCAGCAGCTCGAGCCGGGACTCCTACGAGCAGTACTTC.

This clonotype was found many times. V and J are TRBV10-3 and TRBJ1-1, with D perhaps TRBD1 (6 bases). The V end was cut by 4 bases, the J end by 4 bases, with 16 bases between. The CDR3 consists of 15 residues. Looked up from germline, CDR1 is ENHRY and CDR2 is SYGVKD. The CDR3 protein is CAISAGAGITTEAFF. Here the CDR3 DNA reads TGTGCCATCAGTGCGGGGGCAGGGATCACCACTGAAGCTTTCTTT.

As regards this clonotype: The limits of the CDR3 on the DNA are not certain, so only TCRdb's listed CDR3 is given. The rearrangement uses TRBV25-1 and TRBJ1-4; TRBD1, the D gene given by the table, was not confirmed from the DNA. Inclusive of both ends, the CDR3 amounts to 15 amino acids. CDR1 is MGHDK and CDR2 is SYGVNS in the germline V gene. The CDR3 sequence is CASSESGQRMKNCFF.

The CDR3 DNA is TGTGCCAGCAGAGAGAAGGTATCCGAGGATGAAGCTTTCTTT. Protein product: CASREKVSEDEAFF. This rearrangement joins TRBV10-3 to TRBJ1-1; D is ambiguous. V shed 10 bases and J shed 7 bases, with 22 bases lying between them. Germline assignment: CDR1 ENHRY and CDR2 SYGVKD. This CDR3 is 14 amino acids long.

The rearrangement joins TRBV20-1 to TRBJ1-2; no definite D call. This CDR3 is 11 amino acids long. V shed 1 base and J shed 5 bases, with 5 bases lying between them. Per the germline V gene, CDR1 is DFQATT and CDR2 is SNEGSKA (reference sequence). The DNA of the CDR3 is TGCAGTGCTAGAGGACGATATGGCTACACCTTC. It specifies CSARGRYGYTF.